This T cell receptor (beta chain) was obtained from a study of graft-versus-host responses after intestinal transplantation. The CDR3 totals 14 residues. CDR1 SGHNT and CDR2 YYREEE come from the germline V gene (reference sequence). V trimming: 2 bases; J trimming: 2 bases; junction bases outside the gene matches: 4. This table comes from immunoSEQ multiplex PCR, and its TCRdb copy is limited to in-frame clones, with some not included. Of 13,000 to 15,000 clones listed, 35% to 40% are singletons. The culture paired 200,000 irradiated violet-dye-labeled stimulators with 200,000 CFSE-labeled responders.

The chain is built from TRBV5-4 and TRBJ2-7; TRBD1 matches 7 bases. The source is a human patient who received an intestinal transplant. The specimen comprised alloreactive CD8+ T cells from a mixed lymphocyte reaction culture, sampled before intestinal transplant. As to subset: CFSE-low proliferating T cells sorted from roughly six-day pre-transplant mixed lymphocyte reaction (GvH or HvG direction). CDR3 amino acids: CASSFGTVTYEQYF. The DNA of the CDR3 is TGTGCCAGCAGCTTTGGGACAGTCACCTACGAGCAGTACTTC.